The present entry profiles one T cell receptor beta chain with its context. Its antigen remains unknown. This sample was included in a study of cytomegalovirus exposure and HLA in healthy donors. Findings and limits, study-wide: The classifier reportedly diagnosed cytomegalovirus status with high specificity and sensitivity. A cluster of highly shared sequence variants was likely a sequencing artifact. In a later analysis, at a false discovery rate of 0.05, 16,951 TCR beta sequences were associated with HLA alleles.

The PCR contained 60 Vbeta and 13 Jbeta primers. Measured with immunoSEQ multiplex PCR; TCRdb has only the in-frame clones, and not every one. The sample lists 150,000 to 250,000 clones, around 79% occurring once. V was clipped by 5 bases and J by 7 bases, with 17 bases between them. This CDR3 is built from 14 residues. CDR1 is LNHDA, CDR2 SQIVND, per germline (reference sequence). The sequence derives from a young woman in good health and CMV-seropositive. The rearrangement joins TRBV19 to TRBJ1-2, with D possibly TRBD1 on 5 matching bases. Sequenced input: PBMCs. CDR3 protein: CASSWQGGSVGYTF. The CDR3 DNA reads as TGTGCCAGTAGTTGGCAGGGAGGGTCAGTTGGCTACACCTTC.